This TCR beta chain was captured by sequencing in a study of blood T cell repertoires in COVID-19. Study as a whole: Acute-phase and convalescent COVID-19 samples originated in the United States, Italy and Spain. The cDNA or gDNA used as material had been derived from T cells, B-cell-depleted T cells, or PBMCs.

Between the trimmed V and J ends, which lost 3 bases and 3 bases, there was a span of 15 bases. CDR1 is SGDLS and CDR2 is YYNGEE in the germline V gene. The CDR3 sequence is 16 residues long. This clone was found once. As originally analysed: The assay estimated nucleated cells by amplifying reference gene primers. Here immunoSEQ multiplex PCR was the method, and the copy in TCRdb shows in-frame clones only, minus some. The DNA gave D and trimming, while V, J and clone size come from that table. The sample has around 82,000 clones, about 88% seen once. V and J are TRBV9 and TRBJ1-4; perhaps TRBD1 as D (6 bases). The sequence was obtained from a man aged 70-80 years with active or convalescent COVID-19. The sample consisted of peripheral blood. This CDR3 is CASSARGGTANEKLFF. CDR3 DNA sequence: TGTGCCAGCAGCGCCCGCGGGGGCACAGCTAATGAAAAACTGTTTTTT.